This section outlines one TCR beta chain sequence together with its context. Its antigen is currently unknown. This sample is part of a study of cytomegalovirus exposure and HLA in healthy donors. Whole-study context: A preliminary data release comprised 80 million to 95 million unique TCRs obtained from HLA-typed donors. Among the roughly 400 donors who were genotyped, about 79% fell in the genetic ancestry cluster that is associated with self-reported Caucasian donors.

The PCR used 60 Vbeta and 13 Jbeta primers. Original methodology: A later analysis tallied approximately 80 million unique TCR beta chains, about 11 million of them shared. TCRdb keeps only in-frame clones here, not all; method: immunoSEQ multiplex PCR. That table gives V, J and clone size, and the DNA gave D and trimming. The sample yields approximately 150,000 clones, around 79% seen once. V dropped 6 bases and J dropped 4; count of bases not matched to a gene: 11. The CDR3 runs to 15 residues. The V gene's germline CDR1 is MNHEY and CDR2 SVGAGI. Study conclusions and caveats: TCR association rates varied by HLA locus in a later analysis, with DRB1 highest and HLA-C lowest.

The sequence came from a woman aged 25 to 39 in good health and CMV-seronegative. The gene calls are TRBV6-5 and TRBJ1-1, with 7 bases matching TRBD1. Sequencing was carried out using PBMCs. The DNA for the CDR3 is TGTGCCAGCAGAAAGCACAGGGGTCAAGGCACTGAAGCTTTCTTT. Encoded protein: CASRKHRGQGTEAFF.